The rows below give T cell receptor beta chains drawn from one sample of a study of CD8 T cells in ankylosing spondylitis. TCRdb reprocessed the 5' RACE reads via MiXCR and lists one record per CDR3 protein. The sample records more than 150,000 distinct CDR3 sequences, 9.5% to 15% being singletons. Sequencing used blood, either unsorted or a sorted T cell fraction (not recorded which). These receptors were collected from a male donor with ankylosing spondylitis or in good health (not recorded which). Both conserved end residues are part of each CDR3. A D gene is named only where the DNA matches it firmly. Clone size, where shown, is once, few, many, or a class for clones that have expanded.

cdr3_aa,cdr3_nt,v_call,cdr3_length,j_call,clone_size,d_call
CASSFAAGTYEQYF,TGTGCCAGCAGTTTTGCTGCAGGTACCTACGAGCAGTACTTC,TRBV12-3/TRBV12-4,14,TRBJ2-7,.,.
CASSQATTGVYGYTF,TGTGCCAGCAGCCAGGCTACTACAGGGGTCTATGGCTACACCTTC,TRBV3-1,15,TRBJ1-2,.,TRBD1
CASRPAAGGSSGANVLTF,TGTGCCAGCAGGCCCGCGGCAGGGGGAAGTTCTGGGGCCAACGTCCTGACTTTC,TRBV12-3/TRBV12-4,18,TRBJ2-6,many,TRBD1
CASSSGLAHPAEDHEQFF,TGTGCCAGCAGCTCGGGACTAGCCCACCCAGCCGAGGATCATGAGCAGTTCTTC,TRBV3-1,18,TRBJ2-1,.,TRBD2
CASTTTSVVTDTQYF,TGTGCCAGCACGACGACTAGCGTGGTCACAGATACGCAGTATTTT,TRBV2,15,TRBJ2-3,few,TRBD2
CSATPGTSGYEQYF,TGCAGTGCTACCCCTGGGACTAGCGGCTACGAGCAGTACTTC,TRBV20-1,14,TRBJ2-7,.,TRBD2
CASSVDESPFPYEQYF,TGTGCCAGCAGCGTAGATGAGTCACCGTTTCCCTACGAGCAGTACTTC,TRBV9,16,TRBJ2-7,few,.
CASSQEGRATYEQYF,TGCGCCAGCAGCCAAGAGGGCAGGGCCACCTACGAGCAGTACTTC,TRBV4-1,15,TRBJ2-7,few,.
CASSFQEGQPQHF,TGTGCCAGCAGCTTCCAGGAGGGTCAGCCCCAGCATTTT,TRBV11-2,13,TRBJ1-5,few,.
CASSFDEGASNTGELFF,TGTGCCAGCAGTTTTGATGAGGGGGCCTCGAACACCGGGGAGCTGTTTTTT,TRBV12-3/TRBV12-4,17,TRBJ2-2,.,TRBD1
CAISESFSGLPTYNEQFF,TGTGCCATCAGTGAGTCATTCTCAGGGCTACCTACCTACAATGAGCAGTTCTTC,TRBV10-3,18,TRBJ2-1,.,.
CASRQVSGGYTF,TGTGCCAGCAGACAGGTCTCGGGGGGCTACACCTTC,TRBV19,12,TRBJ1-2,.,.
CASSDRGTSGYNEQFF,TGTGCCAGCAGCGATCGTGGGACTAGCGGGTACAATGAGCAGTTCTTC,TRBV2,16,TRBJ2-1,.,TRBD2